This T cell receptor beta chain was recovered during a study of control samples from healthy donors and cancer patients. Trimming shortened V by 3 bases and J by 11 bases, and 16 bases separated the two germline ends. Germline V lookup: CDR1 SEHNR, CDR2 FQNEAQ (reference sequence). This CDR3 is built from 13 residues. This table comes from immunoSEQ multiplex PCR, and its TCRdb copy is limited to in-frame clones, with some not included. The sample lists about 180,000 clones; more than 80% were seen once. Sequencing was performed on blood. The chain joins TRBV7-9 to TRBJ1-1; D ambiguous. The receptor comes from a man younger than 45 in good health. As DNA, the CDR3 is TGTGCCAGCAGCTTCACACGGCAGTCCGAGGCTTTCTTT. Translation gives CASSFTRQSEAFF.